The 4 T cell receptor beta chains below come from one sample, sequenced in a study of blood T cell repertoires in COVID-19. Generated by immunoSEQ multiplex PCR, the TCRdb table keeps only in-frame clones and is missing some. The data hold over 400,000 clones, with approximately 91% observed a single time. The sequenced sample consisted of peripheral blood. All receptors derive from a woman aged 50 to 60 with COVID-19, enrolled during active disease.

This clone was seen once. As DNA, the CDR3 is TGTGCCAGCAGCTTACTAGCGGGGGGGTCCACCACAGATACGCAGTATTTT. Translated: CASSLLAGGSTTDTQYF. The V gene is TRBV5-4, the J gene TRBJ2-3, with 13 bases fitting TRBD2. Germline values: CDR1 SGHNT, CDR2 YYREEE (reference sequence). CDR3 length: 17 amino acids. The junction had 5 bases not matched to a gene; V was cut back by 2 bases and J by 2 bases.

The chain uses TRBV27 and TRBJ1-1; weak D call: TRBD1 (6 bases). Trimming shortened V by 5 bases and J by 4 bases, and 17 bases separated the two germline ends. Germline V lookup: CDR1 MNHEY, CDR2 SMNVEV (reference sequence). The CDR3 sequence is 15 residues long. CDR3 nucleotide sequence: TGTGCCAGCAGTCAACCCGAGGGAGGGGGCACTGAAGCTTTCTTT. It is translated as CASSQPEGGGTEAFF.

The gene calls are TRBV5-4 and TRBJ1-2; a weak D match, TRBD1 (5 bases). The CDR3 is 12 amino acids. V lost 7 bases, J lost 4 bases, and 11 bases lay in between. Germline loops: CDR1 SGHNT, CDR2 YYREEE (reference sequence). The CDR3 nucleotides are TGTGCCAGCGGGGGGGAACGCTATGGCTACACCTTC. This codes for CASGGERYGYTF.

The sample holds one count of this clone. The chain has TRBV6-6 and TRBJ1-1, with 11 bases aligning to TRBD1. The germline V gene encodes CDR1 MNHNY and CDR2 SVGAGI (reference sequence). With V trimmed by 4 bases and J by 2 bases, 6 bases remained unmatched. The CDR3 consists of 16 residues. The CDR3 loop reads CASSSTGQGANTEAFF. Here the CDR3 DNA reads TGTGCCAGCAGTTCAACCGGACAGGGGGCAAACACTGAAGCTTTCTTT.